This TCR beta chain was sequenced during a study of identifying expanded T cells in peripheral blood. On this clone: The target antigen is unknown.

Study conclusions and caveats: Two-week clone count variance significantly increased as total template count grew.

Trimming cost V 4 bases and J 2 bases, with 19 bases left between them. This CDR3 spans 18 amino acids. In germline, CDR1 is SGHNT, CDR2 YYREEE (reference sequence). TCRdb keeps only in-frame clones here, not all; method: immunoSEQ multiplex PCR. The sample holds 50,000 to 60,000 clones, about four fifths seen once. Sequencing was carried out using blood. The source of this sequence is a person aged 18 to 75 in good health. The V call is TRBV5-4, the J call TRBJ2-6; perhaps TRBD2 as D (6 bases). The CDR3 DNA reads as TGTGCCAGCAGCCCTTTGATCCCTCCGGGGGCTGGGGCCAACGTCCTGACTTTC. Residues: CASSPLIPPGAGANVLTF.